A selection of T cell receptor beta chains follows, all from one sample in a study of cytomegalovirus exposure and HLA in healthy donors. Clones were read by immunoSEQ multiplex PCR, and TCRdb kept only the in-frame ones, dropping some. The data contain around 100,000 clones, 79% of them singletons. The source material was PBMCs. The receptors come from a woman in her thirties or forties in good health and CMV-seronegative. CDR3s include the opening cysteine and the closing phenylalanine or tryptophan. The D gene is left open where the match is weak. Clone size appears in some rows only: once, few, many, or a class for an expanded clone.

D gene	V gene	clone size	J gene	CDR3 protein	CDR3 DNA
NA	TRBV7-8	NA	TRBJ2-4	CASSLTDSVYIQYF	TGTGCCAGCAGCTTAACAGATAGTGTGTACATTCAGTACTTC
TRBD1	TRBV4-3	once	TRBJ1-1	CASSLDRGVTEAFF	TGCGCCAGCAGTCTCGACAGGGGTGTCACTGAAGCTTTCTTT
NA	TRBV30	NA	TRBJ1-5	CAWSVVGLGNQPQHF	TGTGCCTGGAGTGTAGTGGGGCTGGGGAATCAGCCCCAGCATTTT
NA	TRBV19	NA	TRBJ1-4	CASTPRTATNEKLFF	TGTGCCAGTACCCCACGGACAGCAACTAATGAAAAACTGTTTTTT
TRBD1	TRBV5-6	NA	TRBJ2-3	CASSLGLDRAGTDTQYF	TGTGCCAGCAGCTTGGGGTTGGACAGGGCGGGCACAGATACGCAGTATTTT
TRBD1	TRBV5-8	NA	TRBJ1-2	CASSRGQGGGYTF	TGTGCCAGCAGCAGGGGACAGGGTGGGGGCTACACCTTC
NA	TRBV19	NA	TRBJ2-4	CASSSGMQAKNIQYF	TGTGCCAGTAGTAGCGGGATGCAAGCCAAAAACATTCAGTACTTC
NA	TRBV21-1	NA	TRBJ2-1	CASSERWGGGNEQFF	NA
NA	TRBV19	NA	TRBJ1-5	CASSLPRSSNQPQHF	TGTGCCAGTAGTCTCCCCCGTTCTAGCAATCAGCCCCAGCATTTT
TRBD2	TRBV5-4	NA	TRBJ2-7	CASSLVAGGPSYEQYF	TGTGCCAGCAGCTTGGTAGCGGGAGGGCCCTCCTACGAGCAGTACTTC
NA	TRBV7-7	NA	TRBJ1-6	CASTSQYNSPLHF	TGTGCCAGCACCTCGCAGTATAATTCACCCCTCCACTTT
NA	TRBV28	NA	TRBJ1-2	CASSVRTARPAYTF	TGTGCCAGCAGTGTCCGGACAGCTCGGCCTGCCTACACCTTC
TRBD1	TRBV4-2	NA	TRBJ1-3	CASSAHQGDGNTIYF	TGTGCCAGCAGCGCCCACCAGGGGGACGGAAACACCATATATTTT
NA	TRBV19	NA	TRBJ2-1	CAITRGHHNEQFF	TGTGCCATCACGAGGGGACACCACAATGAGCAGTTCTTC
NA	TRBV30	NA	TRBJ2-7	CAWSPGAGVMGEQYF	TGTGCCTGGAGTCCCGGGGCAGGGGTGATGGGCGAGCAGTACTTC
NA	TRBV6-1	NA	TRBJ2-1	CASSAFRRGDEQFF	TGTGCCAGCAGTGCCTTTCGCAGGGGTGATGAGCAGTTCTTC
TRBD2	TRBV7-2	NA	TRBJ2-3	CASSRGLAGLGDTQYF	TGTGCCAGCAGCCGAGGGCTAGCGGGACTTGGCGATACGCAGTATTTT
TRBD1	TRBV5-4	NA	TRBJ2-7	CASSSTGTGVETYEQYF	TGTGCCAGCAGCAGTACCGGGACAGGGGTTGAGACCTACGAGCAGTACTTC
TRBD2	TRBV5-4	NA	TRBJ2-3	CASSFRLAGVIDTQYF	TGTGCCAGCAGCTTCAGATTAGCGGGGGTGATAGATACGCAGTATTTT
TRBD1	TRBV5-4	NA	TRBJ2-5	CASSLVGQGTQYF	TGTGCCAGCAGCTTGGTCGGACAGGGAACCCAGTACTTC
NA	TRBV2	few	TRBJ2-7	CASSGREWDEQYF	TGTGCCAGCAGTGGCAGGGAATGGGACGAGCAGTACTTC
NA	TRBV27	NA	TRBJ2-7	CASSLYLGPSEYEQYF	TGTGCCAGCAGTTTATATCTCGGCCCGTCGGAGTATGAGCAGTACTTC
TRBD1	TRBV7-2	few	TRBJ1-4	CASSLRGIATNEKLFF	TGTGCCAGCAGCCTCAGGGGGATTGCAACTAATGAAAAACTGTTTTTT
NA	TRBV6-5	few	TRBJ1-6	CASSYSEGNSPLHF	TGTGCCAGCAGTTATTCGGAGGGTAATTCACCCCTCCACTTT
NA	TRBV7-2	NA	TRBJ2-5	CASSLQGQETQYF	TGTGCCAGCAGCTTACAGGGGCAAGAGACCCAGTACTTC
NA	TRBV11-3	NA	TRBJ2-3	CASSSGQRDTQYF	TGTGCCAGCAGCTCCGGGCAGCGGGATACGCAGTATTTT
NA	TRBV28	NA	TRBJ2-7	CASTTNVYEQYF	TGTGCCAGCACTACTAATGTCTACGAGCAGTACTTC
NA	TRBV27	NA	TRBJ2-7	CASSLKGPQGGTYEQYF	TGTGCCAGCAGTTTAAAGGGTCCGCAGGGTGGGACCTACGAGCAGTACTTC
NA	TRBV4-3	NA	TRBJ1-1	CASSQDNSNTEAFF	TGCGCCAGCAGCCAAGATAACTCGAACACTGAAGCTTTCTTT
TRBD1	TRBV7-9	NA	TRBJ2-2	CASSGAWDRGNTGELFF	TGTGCCAGCAGCGGAGCCTGGGACAGGGGGAACACCGGGGAGCTGTTTTTT
TRBD1	TRBV28	NA	TRBJ1-2	CASSTLGGQGARSYGYTF	TGTGCCAGCAGTACCCTTGGGGGACAGGGGGCCCGGTCCTATGGCTACACCTTC
TRBD2	TRBV2	once	TRBJ2-5	CASTAGFETQYF	TGTGCCAGCACAGCGGGATTCGAGACCCAGTACTTC
NA	TRBV18	NA	TRBJ1-3	CASSPELSAAVGNTIYF	TGTGCCAGCTCACCAGAACTAAGCGCCGCGGTTGGAAACACCATATATTTT
TRBD1	TRBV5-5	NA	TRBJ1-6	CASNYYDRGNSPLHF	TGTGCCAGCAACTATTATGACAGGGGTAATTCACCCCTCCACTTT
NA	TRBV18	NA	TRBJ2-5	CASSLAAREETQYF	TGTGCCAGCTCATTGGCGGCACGGGAAGAGACCCAGTACTTC
NA	TRBV5-4	NA	TRBJ1-6	CASSLAGVLTPNSPLHF	TGTGCCAGCAGCTTGGCGGGGGTCCTTACCCCCAATTCACCCCTCCACTTT
NA	TRBV5-3	NA	TRBJ2-7	CARSSRANGGSKAYEQYF	TGTGCCAGAAGCTCAAGGGCCAACGGGGGTTCGAAGGCCTACGAGCAGTACTTC
TRBD1	TRBV30	NA	TRBJ1-1	CAWTREGAEMNTEAFF	TGTGCCTGGACCCGGGAGGGGGCTGAAATGAACACTGAAGCTTTCTTT
NA	TRBV28	NA	TRBJ1-6	CASSPEDFPYNSPLHF	TGTGCCAGCAGTCCCGAGGATTTCCCCTATAATTCACCCCTCCACTTT
NA	TRBV4-3	few	TRBJ2-2	CASSQDPTPGELFF	TGCGCCAGCAGCCAAGACCCTACCCCCGGGGAGCTGTTTTTT
TRBD2	TRBV7-2	NA	TRBJ2-5	CASSASGSRETQYF	TGTGCCAGCAGCGCCAGCGGGAGCAGGGAGACCCAGTACTTC
NA	TRBV30	NA	TRBJ1-1	CAWSVHFTAMRGNTEAFF	TGTGCCTGGAGTGTACACTTTACTGCGATGCGGGGAAACACTGAAGCTTTCTTT
NA	TRBV30	NA	TRBJ1-6	CAWSAGRMGSNSPLHF	TGTGCCTGGAGTGCAGGGAGGATGGGATCGAATTCACCCCTCCACTTT
NA	TRBV5-5	NA	TRBJ1-5	CASSPGGLDQPQHF	TGTGCCAGCAGCCCTGGGGGGTTAGATCAGCCCCAGCATTTT
NA	TRBV29-1	NA	TRBJ1-2	CSVPNSLYYGYTF	TGCAGCGTCCCGAATAGCCTCTACTATGGCTACACCTTC
TRBD1	TRBV30	NA	TRBJ2-7	CAWGGSTGGNEQYF	TGTGCCTGGGGAGGGTCTACAGGGGGCAACGAGCAGTACTTC
NA	TRBV4-3	NA	TRBJ1-5	CASSPRWRMDQPQHF	TGCGCCAGCAGCCCCCGGTGGAGGATGGATCAGCCCCAGCATTTT
TRBD2	TRBV27	NA	TRBJ2-1	CASSSTRGRGGLAGVADNEQFF	TGTGCCAGCAGTAGCACCCGTGGTAGGGGAGGACTAGCGGGAGTGGCTGACAATGAGCAGTTCTTC
NA	TRBV7-2	few	TRBJ1-6	CASSLVGGESPLHF	TGTGCCAGCAGCTTAGTCGGGGGGGAGTCACCCCTCCACTTT
NA	TRBV19	NA	TRBJ1-6	CASSIETRENSPLHF	TGTGCCAGTAGTATAGAGACACGAGAAAATTCACCCCTCCACTTT